The sequence of this T cell receptor beta chain was determined in a study of blood T cell repertoires in COVID-19. Overall study context: Samples representing acute and convalescent COVID-19 were sourced from the United States, Italy and Spain. Nucleic acid was either cDNA or gDNA, and it came from T cells, B-cell-depleted T cells, or PBMCs.

Source study methods: Counts of nucleated cells, estimated from reference gene primer amplification, were obtained. Here immunoSEQ multiplex PCR was the method, and the copy in TCRdb shows in-frame clones only, minus some. V, J and clone size are taken as reported in that table, and D and trimming were inferred from the DNA itself. Among 120,000 or so clones listed, approximately 74% were seen once. The length of the CDR3 is 15 residues. V dropped 1 base and J dropped 0 bases, with 7 bases sitting between them. Germline V gene sequence: CDR1 SGHVS, CDR2 FQNEAQ. The sequence derives from a man aged 55 to 70 with acute or convalescent COVID-19. V is TRBV7-8 and J is TRBJ1-3; D is undetermined. What was sequenced was peripheral blood. The CDR3 DNA sequence: TGTGCCAGCAGCTTAGGGAGCAACTCTGGAAACACCATATATTTT. Translating it yields CASSLGSNSGNTIYF.